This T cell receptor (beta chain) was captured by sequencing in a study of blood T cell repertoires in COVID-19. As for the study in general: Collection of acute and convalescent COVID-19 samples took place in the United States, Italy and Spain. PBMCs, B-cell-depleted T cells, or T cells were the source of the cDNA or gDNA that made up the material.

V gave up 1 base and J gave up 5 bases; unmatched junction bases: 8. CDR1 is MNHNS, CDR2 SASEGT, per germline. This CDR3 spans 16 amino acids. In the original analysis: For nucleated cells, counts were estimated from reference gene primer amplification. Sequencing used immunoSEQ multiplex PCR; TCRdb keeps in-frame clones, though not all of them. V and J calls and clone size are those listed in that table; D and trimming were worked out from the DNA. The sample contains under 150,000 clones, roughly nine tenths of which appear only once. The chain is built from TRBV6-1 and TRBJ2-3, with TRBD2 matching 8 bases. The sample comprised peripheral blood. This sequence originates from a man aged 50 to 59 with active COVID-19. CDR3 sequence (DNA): TGTGCCAGCAGTGAAGGTTGGGGACTAGAGGAAGATACGCAGTATTTT. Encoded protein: CASSEGWGLEEDTQYF.